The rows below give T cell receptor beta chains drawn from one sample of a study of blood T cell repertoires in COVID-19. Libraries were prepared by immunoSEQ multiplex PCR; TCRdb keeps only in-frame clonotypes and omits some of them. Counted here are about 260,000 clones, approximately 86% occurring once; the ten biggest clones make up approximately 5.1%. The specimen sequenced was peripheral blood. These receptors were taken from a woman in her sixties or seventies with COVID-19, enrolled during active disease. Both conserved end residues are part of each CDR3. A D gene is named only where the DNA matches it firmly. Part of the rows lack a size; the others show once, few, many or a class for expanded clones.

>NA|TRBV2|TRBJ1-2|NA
TGTGCCAGCACTGAGGGGAGCTATGGCTACACCTTC
CASTEGSYGYTF
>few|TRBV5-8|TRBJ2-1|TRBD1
TGTGCCAGCAGCTTGGCCAGGGGGCGGGTTGAGCAGTTCTTC
CASSLARGRVEQFF
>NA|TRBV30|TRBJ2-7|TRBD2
TGTGCCTGGAGTGTACATCTGAGGACTAGCGGCTACGAGCAGTACTTC
CAWSVHLRTSGYEQYF
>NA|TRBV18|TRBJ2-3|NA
TGTGCCAGCTCACCCGGACAGGATACGCAGTATTTT
CASSPGQDTQYF
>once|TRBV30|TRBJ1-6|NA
TGTGCCTGGAGTGTGTCCAGGGATAATTCACCCCTCCACTTT
CAWSVSRDNSPLHF
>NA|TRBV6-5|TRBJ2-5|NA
TGTGCCAGCGGGACTCAAGAGACCCAGTACTTC
CASGTQETQYF
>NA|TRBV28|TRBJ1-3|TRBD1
TGTGCCAGCAGTTTAGCGCAGGGGACAGGCGAAGACTCTGGAAACACCATATATTTT
CASSLAQGTGEDSGNTIYF
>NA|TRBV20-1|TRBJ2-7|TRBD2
TGCAGTGCTAGTCCTCCTAGCGGGATCTACGAGCAGTACTTC
CSASPPSGIYEQYF
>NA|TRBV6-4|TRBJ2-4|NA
TGTGCCAGCAGTGAAGGGACAGACCACTGGGAGGTAGCCAAAAACATTCAGTACTTC
CASSEGTDHWEVAKNIQYF
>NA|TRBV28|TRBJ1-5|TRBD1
TGTGCCAGCAGACGAACAGGGGGCAGCAATCAGCCCCAGCATTTT
CASRRTGGSNQPQHF
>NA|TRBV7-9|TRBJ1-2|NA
TGTGCCAGCAGCATGCTGGGACTTGGGGGCTACACCTTC
CASSMLGLGGYTF
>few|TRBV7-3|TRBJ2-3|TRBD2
TGTGCCAGCAGCCAAATGGGACTAGTTGGTGATACGCAGTATTTT
CASSQMGLVGDTQYF
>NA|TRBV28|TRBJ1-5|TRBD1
TGTGCCAGCAGTTTACCCGGAGGACAGGATCAGCCCCAGCATTTT
CASSLPGGQDQPQHF
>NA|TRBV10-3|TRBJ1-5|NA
TGTGCCATCAGTCGGCAGGGTCAGCCCCAGCATTTT
CAISRQGQPQHF
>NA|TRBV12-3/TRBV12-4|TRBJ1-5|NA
TGTGCCAGCAGTTTACAGGGCTATCAGCCCCAGCATTTT
CASSLQGYQPQHF
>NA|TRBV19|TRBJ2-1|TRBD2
TGTGCCAGTAGTAATAGGGTCGGCGGGAGGACCTACAATGAGCAGTTCTTC
CASSNRVGGRTYNEQFF
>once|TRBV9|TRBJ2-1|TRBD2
TGTGCCAGCACGGTTGCGGGAGCCCGCTACAATGAGCAGTTCTTC
CASTVAGARYNEQFF
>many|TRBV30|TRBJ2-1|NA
TGTGCCTGGAGTGCCACGGGAGCTTACAATGAGCAGTTCTTC
CAWSATGAYNEQFF
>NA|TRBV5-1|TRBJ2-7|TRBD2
TGCGCCAGCAGCTTGGACATGGGAGGGCCGAGGGAGCAGTACTTC
CASSLDMGGPREQYF
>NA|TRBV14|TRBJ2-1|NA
TGTGCCAGCAGCCAAGATCAGGGAAGGGTGCAGTTCTTC
CASSQDQGRVQFF
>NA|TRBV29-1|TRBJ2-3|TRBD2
TGCAGCGTCCGACTAGCGGGCCGCACAGATACGCAGTATTTT
CSVRLAGRTDTQYF
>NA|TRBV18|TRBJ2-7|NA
TGTGCCAGCTCACCACCGGGGGCAGGACCTCTCTACGAGCAGTACTTC
CASSPPGAGPLYEQYF
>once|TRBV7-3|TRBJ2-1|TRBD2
TGTGCCAGCAGCTCTAGCGGGATGGGGGACAATGAGCAGTTCTTC
CASSSSGMGDNEQFF
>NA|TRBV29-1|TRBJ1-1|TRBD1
TGCAGCGTTGAAGTTGGGCCAGGGGGCCGGAACACTGAAGCTTTCTTT
CSVEVGPGGRNTEAFF
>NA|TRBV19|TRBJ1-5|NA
TGTGCCAGTAGTAAAGTCGAGGGTTCGGGGCAGCCCCAGCATTTT
CASSKVEGSGQPQHF
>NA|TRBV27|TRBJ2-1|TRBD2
TGTGCCAGCAGGGGACTAGCGGGAGGGCCGTTCTACAATGAGCAGTTCTTC
CASRGLAGGPFYNEQFF
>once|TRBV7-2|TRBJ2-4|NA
TGTGCCAGCAGCTTGGGACGCGGGGAGAACATTCAGTACTTC
CASSLGRGENIQYF
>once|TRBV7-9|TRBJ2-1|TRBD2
TGTGCCAGCAGCTTATCAAGCGGGGGTCATGATGAGCAGTTCTTC
CASSLSSGGHDEQFF
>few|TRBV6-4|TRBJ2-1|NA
TGTGCCAGCAGTGAAAGCCCGGGTAATGAGCAGTTCTTC
CASSESPGNEQFF
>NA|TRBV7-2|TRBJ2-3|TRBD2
TGTGCCAGCAGCTTTCGCGGACTAGAACGAGATACGCAGTATTTT
CASSFRGLERDTQYF
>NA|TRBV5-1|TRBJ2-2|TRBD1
TGCGCCAGCAGCTTGGGGGACAGGGGTACCGGGGAGCTGTTTTTT
CASSLGDRGTGELFF
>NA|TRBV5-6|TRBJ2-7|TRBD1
TGTGCCAGCGGGACAGGGGGCTACGAGCAGTACTTC
CASGTGGYEQYF
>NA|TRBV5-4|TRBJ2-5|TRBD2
TGTGCCAGCAGCCTAGACCGGACTAGCCGACAAGAGACCCAGTACTTC
CASSLDRTSRQETQYF
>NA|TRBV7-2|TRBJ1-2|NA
TGTGCCAGCAGCTTAGCCTTCTATGGCTACACCTTC
CASSLAFYGYTF
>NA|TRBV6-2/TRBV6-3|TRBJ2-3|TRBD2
TGTGCCAGCAGTTACCCCTTAGAACGGGAGCGGGAAGATACGCAGTATTTT
CASSYPLEREREDTQYF
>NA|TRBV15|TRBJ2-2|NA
TGTGCCACCAGCACCGGGGGAAGGTCCCGGGGGGAGCTGTTTTTT
CATSTGGRSRGELFF
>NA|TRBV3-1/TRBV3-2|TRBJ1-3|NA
TGTGCCAGCAGCCAGGATGGGCGGGGTTCCTTTGGAAACACCATATATTTT
CASSQDGRGSFGNTIYF
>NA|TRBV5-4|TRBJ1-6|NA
TGTGCCAGCAGCTTCCAATTACAGGGCTCACCCCTCCACTTT
CASSFQLQGSPLHF
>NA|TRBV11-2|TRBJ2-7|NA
TGTGCCAGCAGCTTAGGAGGGGGAGGGTACGAGCAGTACTTC
CASSLGGGGYEQYF
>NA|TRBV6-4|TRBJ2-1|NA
TGTGCCAGCAGTGACTCTAGAAATGAGCAGTTCTTC
CASSDSRNEQFF
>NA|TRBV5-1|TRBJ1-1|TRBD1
TGCGCCAGCAGCTCGACAGGGGGAGAAGCTTTCTTT
CASSSTGGEAFF
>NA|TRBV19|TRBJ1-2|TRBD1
TGTGCCAGTATCGTCAAGGGACAGGGGTATTATGGCTACACCTTC
CASIVKGQGYYGYTF
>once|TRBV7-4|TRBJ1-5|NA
TGTGCCAGCAGCTTAGGCAGGGGCAATCAGCCCCAGCATTTT
CASSLGRGNQPQHF
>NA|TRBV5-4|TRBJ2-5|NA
TGTGCCAGCAGCCCCCGTCGGACTATCCAAGAGACCCAGTACTTC
CASSPRRTIQETQYF
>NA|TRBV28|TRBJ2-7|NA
TGTGCCAGCAGTTTACTGCGCTACGAGCAGTACTTC
CASSLLRYEQYF
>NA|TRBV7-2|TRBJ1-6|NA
TGTGCCAGCAGGGTAGACAGTTATAATTCACCCCTCCACTTT
CASRVDSYNSPLHF
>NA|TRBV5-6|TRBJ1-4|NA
TGTGCCAGCAGCTCGGGACTGACTAATGAAAAACTGTTTTTT
CASSSGLTNEKLFF
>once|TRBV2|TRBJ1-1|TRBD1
TGTGCCAGCAGGAGGGACAGCCAGAACACTGAAGCTTTCTTT
CASRRDSQNTEAFF
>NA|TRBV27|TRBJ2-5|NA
TGTGCCAGCAGTTATGTTGGACAGCAAGAGACCCAGTACTTC
CASSYVGQQETQYF
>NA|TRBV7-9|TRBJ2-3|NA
TGTGCCAGCAGCTTAGTCCGACAGGGCACAGATACGCAGTATTTT
CASSLVRQGTDTQYF
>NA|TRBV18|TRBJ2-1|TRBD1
TGTGCCAGCTCACCATACCAGGGGGAATACAATGAGCAGTTCTTC
CASSPYQGEYNEQFF
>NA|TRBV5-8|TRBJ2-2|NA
TGTGCCAGCAGCTTGGTCGTGGGAGTCTCTTCCGGGGAGCTGTTTTTT
CASSLVVGVSSGELFF
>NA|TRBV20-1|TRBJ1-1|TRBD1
TGCAGTGCTAAATCAGGGGGCGCGGCTTTCTTT
CSAKSGGAAFF